This note documents a single T cell receptor (beta chain) sequence. This clone was seen only a few times. Its antigen has not been determined. The sample holds no much larger clone one base away, and base qualities are not on file. The library was obtained by the immunoSEQ multiplex PCR assay. A mixture of 60 forward primers for TCR Vbeta segments and 13 reverse primers for TCR Jbeta segments was used in the multiplex PCR. The CDR3 region of rearranged TCR beta genes was amplified from genomic DNA with a multiplex PCR assay. The amplified TCR beta libraries were sequenced on the Illumina HiSeq System as 87-base-pair reads. Regarding the original processing steps: Across the 670 or so repertoires, a later analysis counted some 80 million unique TCR beta chains, about 10 million of which were shared by at least two donors. Raw reads were error-corrected and collapsed into unique sequences with a nearest-neighbor algorithm that merged closely related sequences to remove PCR and sequencing errors. CDR3 sequences were aligned to IMGT reference sequences to assign V, D and J gene segments. For a sequence to be retained, a match of at least six nucleotides was required to both a V gene segment and a J gene segment. A rearrangement was called productive if the CDR3 had no stop codons and remained in frame with V and J, and every other rearrangement was called non-productive. Following IMGT convention, CDR3 was defined as the stretch from the second conserved V-encoded cysteine up to the conserved J-encoded phenylalanine. Sequences without an unambiguous match to a single V gene segment were excluded from the earlier analysis of about 600 of the donors. An earlier analysis of 500 to 600 of the donors classified V segments as functional when productive rearrangements were above 56.7% and as segregating when the standard deviation between donors was above 5%. A statistical classification framework was developed to diagnose cytomegalovirus status using the catalog of TCR beta chain sequences. In a later analysis, TCR nucleotide sequences were compared against IMGT/GENE-DB human TR gene sequences so that V and J genes could be assigned. A later analysis assigned CDR3 sequences and most-parsimonious VDJ recombination scenarios with the TCRdist pipeline. In a later analysis, each TCR beta chain was defined by its CDR3 amino acid sequence together with its V-gene family, and reads lacking a unique V-gene family were excluded. As a way to deal with suspected cross-contamination and a sequencing artifact, a later analysis dropped 450 to 600 nucleotide sequences that were highly shared and had low generation probability. In a later analysis, a clonal expansion index for each public chain was calculated from normalized within-repertoire ranks of inferred template counts. In a later analysis, generation probabilities were computed using a VDJ recombination model fitted to out-of-frame rearrangements, and the results were checked against IGoR. A later analysis scored TCR-TCR, TCR-HLA and TCR-CMV co-occurrence with hypergeometric tests, applying a repertoire-size bias correction to TCR pairs. A later analysis estimated false discovery rates by permuting HLA or CMV assignments 20 times. A later analysis grouped co-occurring TCRs with DBSCAN, adding TCRdist sequence similarity when clustering within HLA-allele-positive subsets. Repertoires with fewer than 30,000 or more than 120,000 public chains were left out of co-occurrence clustering, as were several repertoires with anomalous nucleotide sharing. This is the immuneACCESS table as TCRdb keeps it, with only in-frame sequences that have V and J called. A part of the clones is gone; compared with another copy, unresolved V genes explain less than half, and the rest is unexplained. Clone size and V and J calls were adopted from that table, with D and trimming inferred from the DNA. The sample table lists 210,000 or so clones, 80% to 90% of them with a count of one. The ten largest clones represent 1% of the sample.

The data were obtained in a study of cytomegalovirus exposure and HLA in healthy donors (dated 2017 in TCRdb). General notes on the study: In an earlier analysis of under 600 of the donors, 250 to 350 Gb of sequence data and 90 million to 120 million unique TCR beta sequences from 150 million to 200 million T cells were reported. An earlier analysis of some 500 of the donors applied high-throughput TCR beta sequencing to assess whether each TCR beta V gene segment acted as functional or pseudogenic. Donor age, sex, ethnicity and CMV serostatus were compiled alongside the repertoire data. Among some 410 genotyped donors of the cohort, an average of around 240,000 unique TCR beta nucleotide sequences were sequenced per donor, roughly 20% of them non-productive. HLA typing included class I and class II loci at four-digit resolution. Roughly 290 gigabases of sequencing data and 70 million to 95 million unique TCR sequences made up an early release that covered approximately 650 HLA-typed donors. Several DR-DQ haplotypes were handled as single units for association and clustering because linkage in the cohort was strong. To predict cytomegalovirus infection status, the study combined high-throughput TCR immunosequencing, statistical association of individual TCRs with disease status, and machine learning. To study patterns of TCR occurrence, a later analysis re-analyzed previously published TCR beta repertoires from under 750 donors and added high-resolution HLA genotyping. Of the 300 to 500 genotyped donors, roughly 76% were placed in the genetic ancestry cluster associated with self-reported Caucasian donors. Every repertoire in the discovery cohort had been generated on one and the same sequencing platform. In the later analysis, no new phenotypic data were used to find candidate immune exposures; instead, reliance was placed on TCR beta sequences and their occurrence across donors. Along with the 666-subject first cohort, a separate validation cohort of roughly 110 different subjects was used. The number of donors typed differed by locus, with 629-630 for A, B, C, DRB1 and DQB1, around 500 for DQA1, some 570 for DPA1, and about 450 for DPB1. The T cell repertoires of 670 or so subjects were profiled by immunosequencing and related to cytomegalovirus serostatus. A later genetic analysis took genome-wide SNP genotypes for about three fifths of the 666 donors and used that subset as a discovery cohort. The study was designed to test whether signatures of past pathogen exposure could be identified by cataloging public T cell receptors. Paper-wide results and their limitations: A cluster of highly shared sequence variants was judged likely to be a technical artifact of the sequencing pipeline. Presence/absence analyses assumed roughly uniform sequencing depth across donors, an assumption that may not hold. The study listed 150 to 200 TCR beta chains as associated with cytomegalovirus. Linkage disequilibrium might explain the correlated functional status among segregating V segments, but an unknown experimental factor could not be ruled out. Because HLA typing was missing for some donors at each locus, association tests included only the typed subset. Because counts were too low, more than 15 rarely observed V segments, including chromosome 9 orphons, were excluded from the earlier analysis of several hundred of the donors. Immune exposure information for the cohort was limited to CMV serostatus. This cohort had only TCR beta chains sequenced, and the lack of alpha or paired-chain data limited which features could be detected. According to a later genetic analysis, donors in an Asian-associated ancestry cluster had fewer N-insertions in productive TCRs than the approximately 700-donor mean. A later analysis found that TCR association rates varied across HLA loci, with DRB1 alleles showing the most associated TCRs and HLA-C alleles the fewest. When HLA alleles, especially DR and DQ, strongly co-occurred, TCR associations were difficult to assign to individual alleles. The authors suggested that the approach could potentially be generalized to other disease states and immunological phenotypes. A later analysis found that HLA-associated TCR beta chains were more clonally expanded and had lower generation probabilities than equally common non-associated chains. A few of the identified cytomegalovirus-associated TCR beta chains were confirmed in vitro to be specific for cytomegalovirus antigens. According to a later analysis, most CMV-associated TCR beta chains appeared to be HLA-restricted, and the HLA associations seemed to be driven largely by CMV exposure. According to a later analysis, parvovirus B19, influenza, CMV and Epstein-Barr virus appeared linked to several top co-occurrence clusters. A further reported finding was that TCR beta sequences accurately predicted the HLA-A and HLA-B alleles for most subjects in the first cohort. At a false discovery rate of 0.05, a later analysis linked about 17,000 TCR beta sequences to specific HLA alleles. An earlier analysis of 587 of the donors showed that most TCR beta V segments appeared in productive rearrangements either about 87% or about 30% of the time, which broadly matched IMGT annotations. A later genetic analysis associated a missense DCLRE1C variant with V-gene and J-gene trimming of TCR beta chains, and an independent cohort replicated the association. The classifier was reported to diagnose cytomegalovirus status with high specificity and sensitivity in both the original and validation cohorts. While some public TCRs were present in many individuals, most TCR sequences turned up only very rarely across donors.

The cohort comprised hundreds of healthy bone marrow donors. At the time of sampling, every cohort member was nominally healthy, though immune exposures that went unrecorded were likely present. The donor was CMV seronegative and was included in the group of about 400 seronegative cohort members. A peripheral blood sample was provided by each donor, and peripheral blood mononuclear cells were used for TCR beta sequencing. The Qiagen DNeasy Blood Extraction Kit was used to extract genomic DNA from the blood cell samples. Sample: PBMCs. The TCR originated in a woman under 30 in good health and CMV-seronegative.

DNA sequence: TGTGCCAGCTCACGGACTAGCGGGAGTTACAATGAGCAGTTCTTC. It specifies CASSRTSGSYNEQFF. Recombination linked TRBV18 to TRBJ2-1, with 13 bases matching TRBD2. For CDR1 and CDR2, the germline V gene lists KGHSH and LQKENI. Inclusive of the bounding cysteine and phenylalanine, the CDR3 is 15 residues long. The sequence is cut down to CDR3 DNA, 45 bases in frame from base 1. The germline V and J ends show losses of 4 bases and 4 bases respectively, and no gene match explains 1 base of the junction.